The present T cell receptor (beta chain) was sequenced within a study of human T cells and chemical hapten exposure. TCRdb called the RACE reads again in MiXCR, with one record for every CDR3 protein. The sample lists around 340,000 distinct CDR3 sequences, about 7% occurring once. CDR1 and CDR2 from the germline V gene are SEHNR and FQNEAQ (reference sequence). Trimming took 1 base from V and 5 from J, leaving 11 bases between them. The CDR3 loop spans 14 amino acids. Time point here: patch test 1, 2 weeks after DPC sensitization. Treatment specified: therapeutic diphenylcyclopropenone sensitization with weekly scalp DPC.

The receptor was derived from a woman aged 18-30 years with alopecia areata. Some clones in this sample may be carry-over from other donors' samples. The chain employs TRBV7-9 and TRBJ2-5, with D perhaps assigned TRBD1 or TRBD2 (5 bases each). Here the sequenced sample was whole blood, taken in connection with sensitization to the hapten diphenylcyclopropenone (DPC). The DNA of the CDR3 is TGTGCCAGCAGCTTAGTCGGGGCCGTGGAGACCCAGTACTTC. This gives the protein CASSLVGAVETQYF. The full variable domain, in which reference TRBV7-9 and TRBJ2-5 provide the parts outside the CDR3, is DTGVSQNPRHKITKRGQNVTFRCDPISEHNRLYWYRQTLGQGPEFLTYFQNEAQLEKSRLLSDRFSAERPKGSFSTLEIQRTEQGDSAMYLCASSLVGAVETQYFGPGTRLLVL.